This T cell receptor beta chain was sequenced during a study of beta chain features in type 1 diabetes. Study as a whole: Examination of sorted cells across all samples involved 100 million or so cells.

Study results and limitations: Shorter TCRB CDR3s, moderately but significantly so, were found in Type 1 diabetes patients in all four CD4+ subsets. The VDJ junctions of type 1 diabetes patients carried fewer insertions and more deletions. A definitive answer on HLA type influencing TCRB rearrangement was not reached here. Comparison showed that naive, central memory and Treg TCRB repertoires appeared more similar among patients than among healthy donors.

Germline CDR1 is LNHDA and CDR2 is SQIVND (reference sequence). The trim removed 6 bases at V and 4 bases at J, leaving 12 bases unmatched. CDR3 length: 17 amino acids. This clone was counted only a few times. Its specificity is unknown. The entirety of the isolated RNA underwent reverse transcription, so expressed TCRB transcripts were sequenced. Method: immunoSEQ multiplex PCR; TCRdb's copy keeps in-frame clones and lacks some. The repertoire has about 340,000 clones, approximately 12% of them found once; the top ten carry nearly 0.015%. The V call is TRBV19, the J call TRBJ1-2, with TRBD1 matching over 12 bases. The sequence was collected from a woman younger than 30 with type 1 diabetes. Sequenced sample: naive CD4+ T cells from blood. The DNA of the CDR3 is TGTGCCAGTAGCCACCGAATACCGGGACAGGGGGCCTATGGCTACACCTTC. As protein: CASSHRIPGQGAYGYTF.